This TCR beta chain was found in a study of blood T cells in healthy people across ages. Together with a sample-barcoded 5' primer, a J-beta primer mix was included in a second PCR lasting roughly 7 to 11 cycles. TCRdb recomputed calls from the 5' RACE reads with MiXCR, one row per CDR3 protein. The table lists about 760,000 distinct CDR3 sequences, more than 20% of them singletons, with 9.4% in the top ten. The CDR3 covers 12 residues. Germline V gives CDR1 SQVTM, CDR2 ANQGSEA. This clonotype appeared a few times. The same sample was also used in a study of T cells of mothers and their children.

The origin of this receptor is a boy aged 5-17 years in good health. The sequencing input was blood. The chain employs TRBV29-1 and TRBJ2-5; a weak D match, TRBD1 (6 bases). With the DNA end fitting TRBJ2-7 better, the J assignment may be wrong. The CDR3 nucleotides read TGCAGCGGTTGGACAGTAGACTACGAGCAGTACTTC. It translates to CSGWTVDYEQYF.